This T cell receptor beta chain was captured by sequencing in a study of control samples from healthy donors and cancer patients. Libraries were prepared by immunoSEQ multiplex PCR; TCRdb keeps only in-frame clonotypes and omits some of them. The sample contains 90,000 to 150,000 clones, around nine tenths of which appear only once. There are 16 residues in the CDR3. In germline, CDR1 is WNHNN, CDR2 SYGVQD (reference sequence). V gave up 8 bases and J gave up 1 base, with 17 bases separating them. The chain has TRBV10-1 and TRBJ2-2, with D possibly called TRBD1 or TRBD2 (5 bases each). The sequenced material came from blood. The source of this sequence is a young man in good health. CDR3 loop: CASSPAGTENTGELFF. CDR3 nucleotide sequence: TGCGCCAGCTCTCCGGCCGGGACCGAGAACACCGGGGAGCTGTTTTTT.